The TCR beta chain under discussion was sequenced for a study of blood T cell repertoires in COVID-19. Study at large: PBMCs, B-cell-depleted T cells, or T cells were the source of the cDNA or gDNA that made up the material.

The data were produced by immunoSEQ multiplex PCR, yet TCRdb's version contains in-frame clones alone and is incomplete. Seen here are about 200,000 clones, 80% to 90% observed once, and the top ten hold about 5%. V lost 6 bases and J lost 4; bases outside the gene matches: 7. Germline V gives CDR1 MNHEY, CDR2 SVGAGI. The CDR3 is 14 amino acids. The sample consisted of peripheral blood. The V and J genes are TRBV6-5 and TRBJ1-2; 8 nucleotides align to TRBD1. This TCR derives from a woman older than 75 with acute or convalescent COVID-19. For the CDR3, the DNA is TGTGCCAGCAGGCAAGTTGGACAGGGCTATGGCTACACCTTC. Protein sequence: CASRQVGQGYGYTF.